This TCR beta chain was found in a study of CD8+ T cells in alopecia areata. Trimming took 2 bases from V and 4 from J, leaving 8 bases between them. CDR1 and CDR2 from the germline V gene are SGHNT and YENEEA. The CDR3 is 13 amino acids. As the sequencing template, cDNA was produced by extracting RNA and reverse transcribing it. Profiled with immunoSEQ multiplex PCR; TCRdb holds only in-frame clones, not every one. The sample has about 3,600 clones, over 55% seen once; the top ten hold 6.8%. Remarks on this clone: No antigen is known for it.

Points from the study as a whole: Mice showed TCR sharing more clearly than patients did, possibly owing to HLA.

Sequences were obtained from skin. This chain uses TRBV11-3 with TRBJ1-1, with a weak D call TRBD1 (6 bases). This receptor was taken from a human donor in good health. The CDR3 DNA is TGTGCCAGCAGCTTACAGGGGAGCACTGAAGCTTTCTTT. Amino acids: CASSLQGSTEAFF.